The 20 T cell receptor beta chains listed next were all sequenced from one sample in a study of cytomegalovirus exposure and HLA in healthy donors. Some clones are missing from TCRdb's copy, which holds only in-frame ones; the method was immunoSEQ multiplex PCR. The table shows under 200,000 clones, with just under 90% occurring only once. The sample was PBMCs. The receptors derive from a woman under 30 in good health and CMV-seropositive.

The chain couples TRBV16 to TRBJ2-1; weak D call: TRBD2 (5 bases). Trimming pared 0 bases from V and 9 bases from J, leaving 18 bases between. Germline CDR1 reads KGHSY; CDR2 reads FQNENV. This CDR3 has 16 amino acids. The CDR3 here is CASSQSPLWVRAEQFF. CDR3 nucleotides: TGTGCCAGCAGCCAATCCCCCCTCTGGGTGAGGGCTGAGCAGTTCTTC.

This clone was observed a single time. The J gene is TRBJ1-5, the V gene TRBV5-6; 8 positions agree with TRBD1. Germline V gene sequence: CDR1 SGHDT, CDR2 YYEEEE. Trimming removed 4 bases from V and 7 bases from J; junction bases left unmatched: 7. The CDR3 contains 14 residues. CDR3 region: CASSRTGMEQPQHF. The CDR3 DNA is TGTGCCAGCAGCCGGACAGGGATGGAACAGCCCCAGCATTTT.

The gene calls are TRBV2 and TRBJ1-1, with D tentatively TRBD1 (5 bases). The germline V and J ends were trimmed by 9 bases and 4 bases, with 27 bases remaining between them. The CDR3 is made up of 17 amino acids. Germline values: CDR1 SNHLY, CDR2 FYNNEI. The CDR3 bases are TGTGCCAGAGACAGAGAGAAGTCCGACACAACCTCCACTGAAGCTTTCTTT. It specifies CARDREKSDTTSTEAFF.

The chain joins TRBV30 to TRBJ2-7; TRBD2 matches 7 bases. Germline lookup yields CDR1 GTSNPN and CDR2 SVGIG (reference sequence). The junction had 5 bases not matched to a gene; V was cut back by 2 bases and J by 7 bases. The CDR3 covers 12 residues. As DNA, the CDR3 is TGTGCCTGGAGTTCTTGGGGGGGTGAGCAGTACTTC. Protein sequence: CAWSSWGGEQYF.

In nucleotides, the CDR3 is TGTGCCAGCAGCAAATGGACAGGGGGATACGAGCAGTACTTC. Translated: CASSKWTGGYEQYF. The chain joins TRBV11-3 to TRBJ2-7; TRBD1 aligns across 10 bases. Germline-derived CDR1 and CDR2 are SGHNT and YENEEA. The J segment lost 4 bases and the V segment lost 5 bases, leaving 5 bases of the junction unmatched. The CDR3 extends over 14 amino acids.

The J gene is TRBJ1-1, the V gene TRBV7-9; 8 positions match TRBD1. V trimming: 7 bases; J trimming: 1 base; junction bases outside the gene matches: 5. This CDR3 contains 14 residues. Germline V lookup: CDR1 SEHNR, CDR2 FQNEAQ (reference sequence). CDR3 in DNA: TGTGCCAGCATTCGGGGACAGGCGAACACTGAAGCTTTCTTT. It specifies CASIRGQANTEAFF. The full variable domain, its missing parts supplied by reference TRBV7-9 and TRBJ1-1, is DTGVSQNPRHKITKRGQNVTFRCDPISEHNRLYWYRQTLGQGPEFLTYFQNEAQLEKSRLLSDRFSAERPKGSFSTLEIQRTEQGDSAMYLCASIRGQANTEAFFGQGTRLTVV.

This chain uses TRBV9 with TRBJ2-7, with D perhaps TRBD1 (5 bases). The CDR3 runs 13 residues. CDR1 is SGDLS and CDR2 is YYNGEE in the germline V gene. Trimming took off 3 bases at V and 6 bases at J, with 13 bases between the two ends. The CDR3 DNA is TGTGCCAGCAGCGCCGACAGTCATCTCGAGCAGTACTTC. Protein: CASSADSHLEQYF.

The chain is built from TRBV5-1 and TRBJ1-2; TRBD1 matches 8 bases. The CDR3 extends over 14 amino acids. Germline V lookup: CDR1 SGHRS, CDR2 YFSETQ. The ends lost 4 bases at V and 6 bases at J; junction bases unmatched: 8. The CDR3 reads CASSVGRTGNGYTF. In DNA form, the CDR3 reads TGCGCCAGCAGCGTGGGGCGGACAGGGAATGGCTACACCTTC. The whole variable domain, filled in from reference TRBV5-1 and TRBJ1-2, reads KAGVTQTPRYLIKTRGQQVTLSCSPISGHRSVSWYQQTPGQGLQFLFEYFSETQRNKGNFPGRFSGRQFSNSRSEMNVSTLELGDSALYLCASSVGRTGNGYTFGSGTRLTVV.

This chain connects TRBV27 to TRBJ2-7; 12 positions agree with TRBD2. Germline CDR1 and CDR2: MNHEY and SMNVEV (reference sequence). After removal of 5 bases from V and 2 bases from J, the junction contained 7 bases not matched to a gene. CDR3 size: 16 residues. The CDR3 is CASSPIGLAGTYEQYF. CDR3 DNA: TGTGCCAGCAGTCCGATCGGACTAGCGGGGACCTACGAGCAGTACTTC.

The chain carries TRBV5-1 and TRBJ1-4; D possibly corresponds to TRBD1 (5 bases). CDR1 and CDR2 (germline): SGHRS, YFSETQ. V lost 5 bases, J lost 7 bases, and 15 bases lay in between. The CDR3 sequence is 14 residues long. CDR3 protein: CASSLRGWGEKLFF. For the CDR3, the DNA is TGCGCCAGCAGTCTAAGGGGATGGGGTGAAAAACTGTTTTTT. The complete variable domain, with remaining parts taken from reference TRBV5-1 and TRBJ1-4, reads KAGVTQTPRYLIKTRGQQVTLSCSPISGHRSVSWYQQTPGQGLQFLFEYFSETQRNKGNFPGRFSGRQFSNSRSEMNVSTLELGDSALYLCASSLRGWGEKLFFGSGTQLSVL.

V gene TRBV5-1 combines with J gene TRBJ2-5; D possibly corresponds to TRBD1 (6 bases). V was cut by 4 bases and J by 4 bases, with 14 bases left in between. The V gene's germline CDR1 is SGHRS and CDR2 YFSETQ. The length of the CDR3 is 14 residues. CDR3 nucleotides: TGCGCCAGCAGCCACCTGGACAGTCGAGAGACCCAGTACTTC. It translates to CASSHLDSRETQYF.

The chain links TRBV29-1 to TRBJ2-7; TRBD1 agrees at 10 bases. Looked up from germline, CDR1 is SQVTM and CDR2 is ANQGSEA. This CDR3 is 13 amino acids long. Trimming at V came to 7 bases and at J to 5 bases, leaving 8 bases not matched to a gene. The CDR3 bases are TGCAGCGCCGAAGACAGGGGGCTTCACGAGCAGTACTTC. This gives the protein CSAEDRGLHEQYF.

The CDR3 loop reads CASSIGGLPEAFF. As DNA, the CDR3 is TGTGCCAGTAGTATTGGGGGGTTGCCTGAAGCTTTCTTT. The V gene is TRBV19, the J gene TRBJ1-1, with D perhaps matching TRBD1 (5 bases). In germline, CDR1 is LNHDA, CDR2 SQIVND (reference sequence). The V end lost 3 bases, the J end lost 6 bases, and 11 bases lay between the germline ends. The CDR3 contains 13 residues.

The rearrangement uses TRBV7-3 and TRBJ2-3; D gene ambiguous. Trimming pared 3 bases from V and 4 bases from J, leaving 5 bases between. The CDR3 totals 12 residues. From germline, CDR1 is SGHTA and CDR2 FQGTGA. CDR3 protein: CASSFGSDTQYF. The CDR3 DNA follows: TGTGCCAGCAGCTTCGGTTCAGATACGCAGTATTTT.

The chain is built from TRBV30 and TRBJ2-2; D is ambiguous. This CDR3 comprises 12 residues. Germline CDR1 reads GTSNPN; CDR2 reads SVGIG (reference sequence). Trimming left V 2 bases short and J 1 base short, with 2 bases between. This chain's CDR3 is CAWSQNTGELFF. The DNA of the CDR3 is TGTGCCTGGAGTCAGAACACCGGGGAGCTGTTTTTT.

The V call is TRBV6-6, the J call TRBJ2-6; 8 nucleotides match TRBD1. The V segment lost 7 bases and the J segment 2 bases; nucleotides outside the gene matches: 7. There are 16 residues in the CDR3. Germline lookup yields CDR1 MNHNY and CDR2 SVGAGI (reference sequence). CDR3 sequence (DNA): TGTGCCAGCAATCCTCAGGGGGCTACTGGGGCCAACGTCCTGACTTTC. As protein: CASNPQGATGANVLTF.

The V call is TRBV7-9, the J call TRBJ2-7; 8 bases align to TRBD2. Germline assignment: CDR1 SEHNR and CDR2 FQNEAQ (reference sequence). The CDR3 has 15 residues. The J segment lost 2 bases and the V segment lost 1 base, leaving 4 bases of the junction unmatched. CDR3 nucleotides: TGTGCCAGCAGCTTAGAGGCGGGAGGCCCCTACGAGCAGTACTTC. It translates to CASSLEAGGPYEQYF.

The V call is TRBV9, the J call TRBJ2-3; D not certain. This CDR3 is 13 amino acids long. V lost 3 bases and J 5 bases, leaving 10 bases between the germline ends. Germline V gene sequence: CDR1 SGDLS, CDR2 YYNGEE. The CDR3 nucleotides are TGTGCCAGCAGCGCCTATCAAATAGATACGCAGTATTTT. Protein: CASSAYQIDTQYF.

The chain employs TRBV7-8 and TRBJ1-2; 8 nucleotides align to TRBD1. Germline V gene sequence: CDR1 SGHVS, CDR2 FQNEAQ. Losses at the gene ends were 5 bases for V and 5 bases for J; bases not matched to a gene: 13. The CDR3 sequence is 16 residues long. CDR3 region: CASSPLLGQGSYGYTF. CDR3 sequence (DNA): TGTGCCAGCAGCCCCCTACTTGGACAGGGAAGTTATGGCTACACCTTC.

The J gene is TRBJ2-5, the V gene TRBV9, with D perhaps matching TRBD1 (5 bases). In germline, CDR1 is SGDLS, CDR2 YYNGEE. There are 13 residues in the CDR3. Trimming took off 0 bases at V and 3 bases at J, with 6 bases between the two ends. This CDR3 reads CASSVGQKETQYF. The CDR3 bases are TGTGCCAGCAGCGTAGGACAGAAAGAGACCCAGTACTTC. Full variable domain (outside the CDR3, taken from reference TRBV9 and TRBJ2-5): DSGVTQTPKHLITATGQRVTLRCSPRSGDLSVYWYQQSLDQGLQFLIQYYNGEERAKGNILERFSAQQFPDLHSELNLSSLELGDSALYFCASSVGQKETQYFGPGTRLLVL.